This TCR beta chain was identified in a study of shared clonotypes between healthy human individuals. Here immunoSEQ multiplex PCR was the method, and the copy in TCRdb shows in-frame clones only, minus some. The data show millions of clones, with roughly nine tenths seen just once and under 0.15% held by the top ten. Trimming shortened V by 5 bases and J by 6 bases, and 20 bases separated the two germline ends. The CDR3 loop spans 15 amino acids. Germline V CDR1 and CDR2: MNHEY, SVGAGI. The TCR was taken from a man aged 18 to 29 in good health. The gene calls are TRBV6-5 and TRBJ2-7; tentatively, D is TRBD1 or TRBD2 (5 bases each). The source material was naive CD4+ T cells sorted from blood. This sample's subset: CD45RA+ positively selected. CDR3 in amino acids: CASSPGPLVSAEQYF. For the CDR3, the DNA is TGTGCCAGCAGTCCGGGGCCCCTGGTGAGCGCCGAGCAGTACTTC.